The 32 T cell receptor beta chains in this list originate from one sample, sequenced in a study of vaccination and CD4 T cells after COVID-19. Cultured CD4+ T-cell DNA underwent Oncomine TCR Beta short-read sequencing. MiXCR, run by TCRdb on the PCR reads, gives a single entry per CDR3 protein. The profile covers 24,000 or so distinct CDR3 sequences, with 35% to 55% appearing a single time and 7.2% taken by the ten largest. Specified treatment: approximately 10-day PBMC culture with coronavirus spike peptide pools or control peptides (ViraFEST assay). These receptors have no known antigen. Sequenced material: CD4+ T cells from blood, cultured in vitro. The receptors shown here come from a human donor who had recovered from COVID-19.

This clonotype has more than one count but fewer than ten. The chain links TRBV20-1 to TRBJ1-1; D call uncertain. The CDR3 covers 13 residues. The germline gives CDR1 DFQATT, CDR2 SNEGSKA (reference sequence). V lost 0 bases, J lost 8 bases, and 13 bases lay in between. CDR3 sequence (DNA): TGCAGTGCTAGAGATCCTGGGCGGCCAGAAGCTTTCTTT. Translation gives CSARDPGRPEAFF.

V gene TRBV28 combines with J gene TRBJ2-7; 10 bases agree with TRBD2. The CDR3 extends over 19 amino acids. V shed 4 bases and J 5 bases; nucleotides not matched to a gene: 20. Germline values: CDR1 MDHEN, CDR2 SYDVKM. Written as DNA, the CDR3 is TGTGCCAGCAGTTCGCCGGGACTAGCGCGAAAGATCCAGCATCACGAGCAGTACTTC. It encodes CASSSPGLARKIQHHEQYF.

J is TRBJ2-7 and V is TRBV21-1; the table's D call TRBD2 went unverified against the DNA. TRBV21-1 is classified as a pseudogene. The CDR3 runs to 14 residues. CDR3 sequence reads: CASSKERATYEQYF. In DNA form, the CDR3 reads TGTGCCAGCAGCAAGGAGAGGGCCACCTACGAGCAGTACTTC.

This clonotype has only a few counts. This chain uses TRBV27 with TRBJ1-2, with a weak D call TRBD1 (5 bases). The V end lost 8 bases, the J end lost 2 bases, and 21 bases lay between the germline ends. CDR3 size: 16 residues. In germline, CDR1 is MNHEY, CDR2 SMNVEV (reference sequence). CDR3: CASSTQAGQRNYGYTF. The CDR3 region has the DNA TGTGCCAGCTCAACCCAGGCGGGGCAGAGAAACTATGGCTACACCTTC.

This clonotype was seen only a few times. The V and J genes are TRBV7-8 and TRBJ2-2; 10 bases map to TRBD2. The ends lost 2 bases at V and 6 bases at J; junction bases unmatched: 6. The germline gives CDR1 SGHVS, CDR2 FQNEAQ. CDR3 length equals 16 residues. CDR3 in DNA: TGTGCCAGCAGCTTAAGAACTAGCGGGATTCCCGGGGAGCTGTTTTTT. Protein product: CASSLRTSGIPGELFF. The whole variable domain, filled in from reference TRBV7-8 and TRBJ2-2, reads GAGVSQSPRYKVAKRGQDVALRCDPISGHVSLFWYQQALGQGPEFLTYFQNEAQLDKSGLPSDRFFAERPEGSVSTLKIQRTQQEDSAVYLCASSLRTSGIPGELFFGEGSRLTVL.

This chain links TRBV4-1 with TRBJ1-6; maybe TRBD1 (5 bases). Trimming left V 4 bases short and J 7 bases short, with 17 bases between. The CDR3 length is 16 residues. Per germline, CDR1 MGHRA and CDR2 YSYEKL. CDR3 DNA: TGCGCCAGCAGCCCGATATCCAGGGTCAGGAATTCACCCCTCCACTTT. This translates into CASSPISRVRNSPLHF.

This clonotype was found a few times. This rearrangement joins TRBV28 to TRBJ1-2, with 8 positions matching TRBD1. Losses at the gene ends were 5 bases for V and 4 bases for J; bases not matched to a gene: 6. The CDR3 loop spans 14 amino acids. Germline V gene data show CDR1 as MDHEN and CDR2 as SYDVKM. CDR3 residues: CASSTGTGLYGYTF. In DNA form, the CDR3 reads TGTGCCAGCAGTACCGGGACAGGACTCTATGGCTACACCTTC.

In its sample, this clonotype was seen a few times. The V and J genes are TRBV24-1 and TRBJ2-7; D gene unclear. The CDR3 extends over 14 amino acids. V lost 4 bases and J lost 3, with 12 bases in between. CDR1 is KGHDR and CDR2 is SFDVKD in the germline V gene. For the CDR3, the DNA is TGTGCCACCAGTGAGGCCGGGCCGTACTACGAGCAGTACTTC. Protein: CATSEAGPYYEQYF.

Written as DNA, the CDR3 is TGCAGTGCTACGCGGCGGGCTGGAGATGAGCAGTTCTTC. Amino acids: CSATRRAGDEQFF. This chain connects TRBV20-1 to TRBJ2-1; maybe TRBD2 (5 bases). Germline V gene sequence: CDR1 DFQATT, CDR2 SNEGSKA (reference sequence). Trimming removed 4 bases from V and 8 bases from J, with 15 bases in between. The CDR3 extends over 13 amino acids.

The chain recombines TRBV24-1 with TRBJ2-1; 10 bases agree with TRBD1. Trimming took 0 bases from V and 7 from J; bases not matched to a gene: 8. There are 17 residues in the CDR3. CDR1 KGHDR and CDR2 SFDVKD come from the germline V gene. CDR3 bases: TGTGCCACCAGTGATTTGGGACGACAGGGGGCGGAAAATGAGCAGTTCTTC. This sequence encodes CATSDLGRQGAENEQFF.

The chain uses TRBV2 and TRBJ1-1; D uncertain. V was shortened by 8 bases and J by 3 bases, with 10 bases between the two germline ends. This CDR3 is built from 12 residues. Germline CDR1 is SNHLY and CDR2 is FYNNEI. The CDR3 DNA reads TGTGCCAGCTCATGGGAGCACACTGAAGCTTTCTTT. As protein: CASSWEHTEAFF. Looking up the rest from reference TRBV2 and TRBJ1-1 gives the full variable domain: EPEVTQTPSHQVTQMGQEVILRCVPISNHLYFYWYRQILGQKVEFLVSFYNNEISEKSEIFDDQFSVERPDGSNFTLKIRSTKLEDSAMYFCASSWEHTEAFFGQGTRLTVV.

The chain uses TRBV10-1 and TRBJ1-1; D possibly corresponds to TRBD1 (6 bases). Germline CDR1 and CDR2: WNHNN and SYGVQD (reference sequence). The CDR3 is made up of 19 amino acids. The CDR3 DNA follows: TGCGTGCCAGCAGTGAGCGGCGTGTGTGGGGTCAGGGGCTACACTGAAGCTTTCTTT. Protein sequence: CVPAVSGVCGVRGYTEAFF.

J is TRBJ2-5 and V is TRBV7-3; no definite D call. The CDR3 spans 16 residues. CDR1 is SGHTA, CDR2 FQGTGA, per germline. The germline V and J ends were trimmed by 0 bases and 7 bases, with 18 bases remaining between them. The CDR3 sequence is CASSLTSHNLPGTQYF. Here the CDR3 DNA reads TGTGCCAGCAGCTTAACCAGTCATAACTTGCCGGGGACCCAGTACTTC.

The chain carries TRBV24-1 and TRBJ2-5, with 7 positions matching TRBD1. CDR1 is KGHDR and CDR2 is SFDVKD in the germline V gene. This CDR3 is built from 13 residues. V lost 7 bases to trimming and J lost 2 bases; unmatched junction nucleotides: 3. In DNA, the CDR3 is TGTGCCACCAGGGGGGACAGACAAGAGACCCAGTACTTC. Protein: CATRGDRQETQYF.

This rearrangement joins TRBV6-1 to TRBJ2-6, with 7 nucleotides matching TRBD2. Looked up from germline, CDR1 is MNHNS and CDR2 is SASEGT. The CDR3 totals 16 residues. With V trimmed by 7 bases and J by 1 base, 7 bases remained unmatched. DNA for the CDR3: TGTGCCAGCACCAGAACGGGGGGTTCTGGGGCCAACGTCCTGACTTTC. It encodes CASTRTGGSGANVLTF.

V usage is TRBV5-5 and J usage is TRBJ1-6; D not resolved. This CDR3 has 14 amino acids. Deletions cut 5 bases from V and 0 bases from J, with 6 bases between. Germline V gene data show CDR1 as SGHKS and CDR2 as YYEKEE (reference sequence). The CDR3 region has the DNA TGTGCCAGCAGGATGGGCTCCTATAATTCACCCCTCCACTTT. This sequence encodes CASRMGSYNSPLHF.

The rearrangement uses TRBV27 and TRBJ2-1; TRBD2 might be the D (6 bases). This CDR3 is 14 amino acids long. Germline V CDR1 and CDR2: MNHEY, SMNVEV (reference sequence). V dropped 2 bases and J dropped 8 bases, with 13 bases sitting between them. CDR3 region: CASSLPGVRDEQFF. As DNA, the CDR3 is TGTGCCAGCAGTTTACCGGGGGTCCGGGATGAGCAGTTCTTC.

The sample holds a few counts of this clonotype. The V call is TRBV6-1, the J call TRBJ1-2, with D hard to call. The germline V and J ends were trimmed by 6 bases and 1 base, with 6 bases remaining between them. Germline V gives CDR1 MNHNS, CDR2 SASEGT. The length of the CDR3 is 12 residues. The CDR3 loop reads CASRVLNYGYTF. CDR3 DNA: TGTGCCAGCAGGGTTCTTAACTATGGCTACACCTTC.

The chain has TRBV7-9 and TRBJ2-7; possibly TRBD1 for D (5 bases). Trimming stripped 5 bases from V and 3 bases from J, with 17 bases between. Germline CDR1 is SEHNR and CDR2 is FQNEAQ (reference sequence). The CDR3 totals 15 residues. CDR3 sequence reads: CASSRADIEYYEQYF. In DNA form, the CDR3 reads TGTGCCAGCAGCCGGGCGGACATTGAATACTACGAGCAGTACTTC. Full variable domain (remainder filled in from reference TRBV7-9 and TRBJ2-7): DTGVSQNPRHKITKRGQNVTFRCDPISEHNRLYWYRQTLGQGPEFLTYFQNEAQLEKSRLLSDRFSAERPKGSFSTLEIQRTEQGDSAMYLCASSRADIEYYEQYFGPGTRLTVT.

The gene calls are TRBV7-2 and TRBJ2-3; TRBD2 matches at 7 bases. V lost 4 bases, J lost 0 bases, and 10 bases stayed unmatched. This CDR3 region has 17 residues. Looked up from germline, CDR1 is SGHTA and CDR2 is FQGNSA. This CDR3 is CASSWGEGPYSTDTQYF. In nucleotides, the CDR3 is TGTGCCAGCAGCTGGGGGGAGGGGCCGTATAGCACAGATACGCAGTATTTT.

This clonotype has just a few counts. The gene calls are TRBV6-2 or TRBV6-3 and TRBJ1-5, with D tentatively TRBD1 (6 bases). CDR1 is MNHEY and CDR2 is SVGEGT in the germline V gene. V lost 5 bases to trimming and J lost 2 bases, with 13 bases between them. There are 15 residues in the CDR3. CDR3 DNA: TGTGCCAGCAGTAAGGAACAGGGTGGCAATCAGCCCCAGCATTTT. It specifies CASSKEQGGNQPQHF.

The gene calls are TRBV12-3 or TRBV12-4 and TRBJ2-3; the match to TRBD2 covers 11 bases. CDR3 length equals 16 residues. After removal of 6 bases from V and 1 base from J, the junction contained 6 bases not matched to a gene. CDR3 DNA sequence: TGTGCCAGCAGCTCAGGGGGACTAGCGGGCACAGATACGCAGTATTTT. Translating gives CASSSGGLAGTDTQYF.

The V gene is TRBV6-1, the J gene TRBJ2-1, with TRBD1 matching over 10 bases. V trimming: 5 bases; J trimming: 7 bases; junction bases outside the gene matches: 11. Germline assignment: CDR1 MNHNS and CDR2 SASEGT. CDR3 size: 16 residues. The CDR3 loop reads CASSRQGATTTNEQFF. DNA for the CDR3: TGTGCCAGCAGTCGACAGGGGGCCACGACTACAAATGAGCAGTTCTTC.

The chain couples TRBV20-1 to TRBJ2-3; 12 bases map to TRBD2. Trimming at V came to 2 bases and at J to 3 bases, leaving 6 bases not matched to a gene. Germline V lookup: CDR1 DFQATT, CDR2 SNEGSKA (reference sequence). This CDR3 spans 16 amino acids. The CDR3 here is CSARPTSGRLTDTQYF. DNA for the CDR3: TGCAGTGCTAGACCAACTAGCGGGAGGTTAACAGATACGCAGTATTTT.

There are a few counts of this clonotype. The chain combines TRBV7-8 with TRBJ2-7; TRBD1 matches at 7 bases. Germline V gene data show CDR1 as SGHVS and CDR2 as FQNEAQ. The CDR3 spans 17 residues. V shed 2 bases and J 0 bases; nucleotides not matched to a gene: 10. CDR3 nucleotide sequence: TGTGCCAGCAGCTTACCCCGACAGGGCTCCAGCTCCTACGAGCAGTACTTC. Translating it yields CASSLPRQGSSSYEQYF.

This clonotype was found a few times. This rearrangement joins TRBV6-1 to TRBJ1-5, with 7 bases aligning to TRBD1. The V and J ends lost 5 bases and 4 bases, in that order; junction bases with no gene match: 5. CDR3 length: 14 amino acids. CDR1 is MNHNS, CDR2 SASEGT, per germline. The CDR3 bases are TGTGCCAGCAGTCGACAGGGATGGAATCAGCCCCAGCATTTT. This gives the protein CASSRQGWNQPQHF.

This clonotype was seen once. The chain is built from TRBV19 and TRBJ2-3, with a weak D call TRBD1 (5 bases). The CDR3 runs to 17 residues. CDR1 is LNHDA and CDR2 is SQIVND in the germline V gene (reference sequence). With 5 bases removed from V and 0 bases from J, the gap between germline ends came to 18 bases. CDR3 protein: CASSSPRAGKSTDTQYF. CDR3 DNA sequence: TGTGCCAGTAGTTCCCCCAGGGCAGGAAAAAGCACAGATACGCAGTATTTT.

The chain uses TRBV27 and TRBJ1-5, with a possible D match to TRBD1 (5 bases). This CDR3 comprises 12 residues. V was clipped by 6 bases and J by 9 bases, with 12 bases between them. The germline CDR1 and CDR2 sequences are MNHEY and SMNVEV (reference sequence). The CDR3 loop is CASSPVGGPQHF. In nucleotides, the CDR3 is TGTGCCAGCAGCCCGGTGGGGGGGCCCCAGCATTTT.

The gene calls are TRBV19 and TRBJ1-5; D is undetermined. CDR1 LNHDA and CDR2 SQIVND come from the germline V gene (reference sequence). This CDR3 has 12 residues. Trimming stripped 3 bases from V and 4 bases from J, with 4 bases between. The CDR3 region is CASSIPNQPQHF. As DNA, the CDR3 is TGTGCCAGTAGTATCCCAAATCAGCCCCAGCATTTT.

V and J are TRBV20-1 and TRBJ1-3; D is unclear. The CDR3 sequence is 14 residues long. Per the germline V gene, CDR1 is DFQATT and CDR2 is SNEGSKA (reference sequence). V was pared by 0 bases and J by 2 bases, with 8 bases between. The CDR3 sequence is CSAREGRAGNTIYF. DNA of the CDR3: TGCAGTGCTAGAGAGGGGAGAGCTGGAAACACCATATATTTT.

The V call is TRBV15, the J call TRBJ2-7, with D perhaps TRBD1 or TRBD2 (5 bases each). The CDR3 has 15 residues. With 2 bases removed from V and 2 bases from J, the gap between germline ends came to 13 bases. Germline V CDR1 and CDR2: LNHNV, YYDKDF (reference sequence). This CDR3 is CATSRSGTDPYEQYF. The CDR3 DNA sequence: TGTGCCACCAGCAGATCCGGGACGGACCCCTACGAGCAGTACTTC.

The J gene is TRBJ2-3, the V gene TRBV28; tentatively, D is TRBD1 (6 bases). V gave up 7 bases and J gave up 2 bases, with 13 bases separating them. Germline V gene sequence: CDR1 MDHEN, CDR2 SYDVKM. The CDR3 sequence is 14 residues long. CDR3 loop: CASTGQGYTDTQYF. CDR3 bases: TGTGCCAGCACGGGACAAGGCTACACAGATACGCAGTATTTT.